These 6 T cell receptor beta chains originate from one sample sequenced in a study of cytomegalovirus exposure and HLA in healthy donors. The primer mix had 60 Vbeta and 13 Jbeta primers. Assay: immunoSEQ multiplex PCR; the TCRdb copy retains only in-frame clones and omits some. The top ten hold less than 1.5% of the sample, which has roughly 200,000 clones, roughly 8.7% seen once. Sequencing input: PBMCs. These receptor sequences come from a young woman in good health and CMV-seropositive.

The J gene is TRBJ1-5, the V gene TRBV10-1, with 8 bases that match TRBD1. The CDR3 is made up of 14 amino acids. Germline-derived CDR1 and CDR2 are WNHNN and SYGVQD (reference sequence). V lost 2 bases, J lost 6 bases, and 3 bases stayed unmatched. CDR3 sequence (DNA): TGCGCCAGCAGTGAGAAACAGGGGGGTCAGCCCCAGCATTTT. This sequence encodes CASSEKQGGQPQHF.

The chain has TRBV5-1 and TRBJ2-2, with 9 nucleotides matching TRBD2. Germline V gene lookup returns CDR1 SGHRS and CDR2 YFSETQ. CDR3 length: 15 amino acids. V shed 4 bases, J shed 5 bases, and the junction held 6 bases outside the gene matches. The CDR3 loop is CASSDPSGATGELFF. Written as DNA, the CDR3 is TGCGCCAGCAGCGATCCTAGCGGGGCGACCGGGGAGCTGTTTTTT.

This clone was seen a few times. V and J are TRBV18 and TRBJ1-1, with D perhaps matching TRBD1 (5 bases). With 6 bases removed from V and 11 bases from J, the gap between germline ends came to 25 bases. Germline CDR1 KGHSH, CDR2 LQKENI. The CDR3 spans 15 residues. This CDR3 is CASSPSQEVGIGAFF. The CDR3 region has the DNA TGTGCCAGCTCCCCTTCACAGGAAGTGGGAATCGGGGCTTTCTTT.

This clone was counted a few times. This chain joins TRBV4-2 and TRBJ2-6, with 9 nucleotides matching TRBD1. This CDR3 spans 18 amino acids. The J segment lost 10 bases and the V segment lost 3 bases, leaving 16 bases of the junction unmatched. Germline V gene sequence: CDR1 LGHNA, CDR2 YNFKEQ. DNA of the CDR3: TGTGCCAGCAGCCAGGAAGTTCTACGCGGGACAGGGTTAAACGTCCTGACTTTC. Residues: CASSQEVLRGTGLNVLTF.

V and J are TRBV5-4 and TRBJ1-2, with 8 bases matching TRBD1. The germline V gene has CDR1 SGHNT and CDR2 YYREEE (reference sequence). The CDR3 has 16 amino acids. V was pared by 0 bases and J by 1 base, with 5 bases of the junction left unmatched. CDR3 nucleotide sequence: TGTGCCAGCAGCTTGGCCGGGACAGGTAGTAACTATGGCTACACCTTC. This gives the protein CASSLAGTGSNYGYTF.

This clone has a handful of counts. V usage is TRBV4-2 and J usage is TRBJ2-1; TRBD2 matches at 10 bases. The CDR3 contains 15 residues. Germline assignment: CDR1 LGHNA and CDR2 YNFKEQ. J was trimmed by 5 bases and V by 6 bases; bases with no gene match: 7. The DNA for the CDR3 is TGTGCCAGCAGTAAGACTAGCGGGCCGAACAATGAGCAGTTCTTC. Its translation: CASSKTSGPNNEQFF.